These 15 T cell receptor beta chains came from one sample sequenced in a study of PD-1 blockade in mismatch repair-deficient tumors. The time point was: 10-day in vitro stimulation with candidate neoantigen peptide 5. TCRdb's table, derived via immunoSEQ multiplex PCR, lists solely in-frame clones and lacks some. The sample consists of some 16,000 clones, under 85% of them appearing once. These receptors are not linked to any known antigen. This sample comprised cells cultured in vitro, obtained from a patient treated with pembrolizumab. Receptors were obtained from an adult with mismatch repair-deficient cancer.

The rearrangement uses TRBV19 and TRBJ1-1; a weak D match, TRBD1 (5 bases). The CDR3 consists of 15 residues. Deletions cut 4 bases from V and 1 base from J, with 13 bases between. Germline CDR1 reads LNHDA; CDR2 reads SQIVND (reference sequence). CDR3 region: CASSRIGQGNTEAFF. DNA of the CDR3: TGTGCCAGTAGTAGAATTGGTCAGGGGAACACTGAAGCTTTCTTT.

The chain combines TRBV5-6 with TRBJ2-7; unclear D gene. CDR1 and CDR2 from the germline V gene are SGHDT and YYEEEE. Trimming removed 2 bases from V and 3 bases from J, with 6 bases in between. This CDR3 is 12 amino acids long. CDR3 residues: CASSFKGYEQYF. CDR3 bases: TGTGCCAGCAGCTTTAAGGGCTACGAGCAGTACTTC.

In nucleotides, the CDR3 is TGCGCCAGCGCTCCATCGACAGCCGAGACCCAGTACTTC. Amino acid sequence: CASAPSTAETQYF. The J gene is TRBJ2-5, the V gene TRBV5-1; a weak D match, TRBD1 (5 bases). The CDR3 runs to 13 residues. Germline V gene sequence: CDR1 SGHRS, CDR2 YFSETQ. Trimming shortened V by 7 bases and J by 5 bases, and 15 bases separated the two germline ends.

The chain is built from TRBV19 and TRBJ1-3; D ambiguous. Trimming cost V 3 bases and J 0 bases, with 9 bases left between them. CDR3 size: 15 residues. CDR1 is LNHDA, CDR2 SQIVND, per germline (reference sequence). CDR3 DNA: TGTGCCAGTAGTATCTCCCCGACCTCTGGAAACACCATATATTTT. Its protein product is CASSISPTSGNTIYF.

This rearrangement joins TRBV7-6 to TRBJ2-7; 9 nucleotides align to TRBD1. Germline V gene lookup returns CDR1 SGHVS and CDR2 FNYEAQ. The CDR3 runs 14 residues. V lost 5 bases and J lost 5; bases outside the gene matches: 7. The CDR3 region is CASSTNTGGDEQYF. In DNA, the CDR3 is TGTGCCAGCAGCACCAATACAGGGGGCGACGAGCAGTACTTC.

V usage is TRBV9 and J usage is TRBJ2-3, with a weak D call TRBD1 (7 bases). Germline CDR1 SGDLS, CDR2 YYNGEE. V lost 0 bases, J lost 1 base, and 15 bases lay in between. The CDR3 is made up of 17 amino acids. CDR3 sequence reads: CASSVGVGGGRTDTQYF. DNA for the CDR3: TGTGCCAGCAGCGTAGGTGTAGGAGGGGGCCGCACAGATACGCAGTATTTT.

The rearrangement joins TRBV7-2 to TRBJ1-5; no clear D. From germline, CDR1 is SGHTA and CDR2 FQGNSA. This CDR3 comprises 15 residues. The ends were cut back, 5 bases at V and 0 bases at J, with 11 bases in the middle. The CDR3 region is CASSLSIDSNQPQHF. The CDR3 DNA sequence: TGTGCCAGCAGCCTCTCCATTGATAGCAATCAGCCCCAGCATTTT. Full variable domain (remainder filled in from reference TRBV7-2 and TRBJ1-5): GAGVSQSPSNKVTEKGKDVELRCDPISGHTALYWYRQSLGQGLEFLIYFQGNSAPDKSGLPSDRFSAERTGGSVSTLTIQRTQQEDSAVYLCASSLSIDSNQPQHFGDGTRLSIL.

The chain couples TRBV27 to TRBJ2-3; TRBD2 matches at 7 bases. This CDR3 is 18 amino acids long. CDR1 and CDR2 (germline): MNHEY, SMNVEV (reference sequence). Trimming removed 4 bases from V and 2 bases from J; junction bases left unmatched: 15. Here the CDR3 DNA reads TGTGCCAGCAGTTCCCTGGGAGGGTGGGGCGTACACACAGATACGCAGTATTTT. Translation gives CASSSLGGWGVHTDTQYF.

CDR3 DNA sequence: TGTGCCAGCCCCCGAAGAGTCTCTGGGGCCAACGTCCTGACTTTC. It yields the protein CASPRRVSGANVLTF. The chain combines TRBV27 with TRBJ2-6; the D is unclear. Germline-derived CDR1 and CDR2 are MNHEY and SMNVEV (reference sequence). V lost 8 bases to trimming and J lost 0 bases, with 11 bases between them. The CDR3 is made up of 15 amino acids.

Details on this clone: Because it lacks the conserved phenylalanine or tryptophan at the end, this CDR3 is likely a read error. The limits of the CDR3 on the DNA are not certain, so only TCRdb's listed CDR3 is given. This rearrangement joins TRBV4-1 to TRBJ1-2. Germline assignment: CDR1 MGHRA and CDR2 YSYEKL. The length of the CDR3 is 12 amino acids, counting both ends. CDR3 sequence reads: CASSQRACHTFY.

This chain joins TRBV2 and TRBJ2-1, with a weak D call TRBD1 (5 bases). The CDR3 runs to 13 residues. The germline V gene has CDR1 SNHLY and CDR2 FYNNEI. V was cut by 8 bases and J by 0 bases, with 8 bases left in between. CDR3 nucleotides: TGTGCCAGCCGACAGTTCTCCTACAATGAGCAGTTCTTC. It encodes CASRQFSYNEQFF.

CDR3 nucleotide sequence: TGTGCCAGCAGCCCCAGTTTGGCGGACCGACGGAACGAGCAGTACTTC. This sequence encodes CASSPSLADRRNEQYF. The chain has TRBV11-3 and TRBJ2-7, with no clear D. V lost 5 bases and J 5 bases, leaving 22 bases between the germline ends. The CDR3 extends over 16 amino acids. CDR1 is SGHNT, CDR2 YENEEA, per germline.

Here the CDR3 DNA reads TGTGCCAGCAGCACCGACAGGACCTTC. Amino acid sequence: CASSTDRTF. The chain links TRBV6-6 to TRBJ1-2, with D perhaps matching TRBD1 (6 bases). Germline values: CDR1 MNHNY, CDR2 SVGAGI (reference sequence). V was trimmed by 6 bases and J by 14 bases, leaving 10 bases between them. The CDR3 extends over 9 amino acids.

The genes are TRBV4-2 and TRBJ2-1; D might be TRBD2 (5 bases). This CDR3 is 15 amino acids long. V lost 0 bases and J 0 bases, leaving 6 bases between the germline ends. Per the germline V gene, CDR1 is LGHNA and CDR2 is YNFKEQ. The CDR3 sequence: CASSQEGSSYNEQFF. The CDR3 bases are TGTGCCAGCAGCCAAGAAGGGAGCTCCTACAATGAGCAGTTCTTC.

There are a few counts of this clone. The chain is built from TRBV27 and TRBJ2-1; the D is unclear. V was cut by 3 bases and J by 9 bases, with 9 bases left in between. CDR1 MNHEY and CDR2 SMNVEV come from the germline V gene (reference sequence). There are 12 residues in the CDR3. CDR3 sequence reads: CASSLVGSEQFF. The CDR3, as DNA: TGTGCCAGCAGTTTGGTTGGTAGTGAGCAGTTCTTC.